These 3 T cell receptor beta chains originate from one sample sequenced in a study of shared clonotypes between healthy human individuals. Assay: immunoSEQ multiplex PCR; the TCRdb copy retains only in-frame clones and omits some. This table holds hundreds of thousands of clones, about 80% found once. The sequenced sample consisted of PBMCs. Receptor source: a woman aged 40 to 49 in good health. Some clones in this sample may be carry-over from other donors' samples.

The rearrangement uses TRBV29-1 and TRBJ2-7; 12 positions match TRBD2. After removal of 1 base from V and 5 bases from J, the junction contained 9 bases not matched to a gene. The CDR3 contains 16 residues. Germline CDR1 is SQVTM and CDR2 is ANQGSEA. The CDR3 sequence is CSVEAVRTSGNHEQYF. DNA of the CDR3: TGCAGCGTTGAAGCCGTTAGGACTAGCGGGAACCACGAGCAGTACTTC.

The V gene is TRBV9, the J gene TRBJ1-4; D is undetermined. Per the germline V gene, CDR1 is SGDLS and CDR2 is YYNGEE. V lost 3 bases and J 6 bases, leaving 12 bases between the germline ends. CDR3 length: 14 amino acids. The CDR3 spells CASSGEDGHEKLFF. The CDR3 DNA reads TGTGCCAGCAGCGGAGAGGACGGGCATGAAAAACTGTTTTTT. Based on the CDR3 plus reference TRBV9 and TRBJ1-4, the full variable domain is DSGVTQTPKHLITATGQRVTLRCSPRSGDLSVYWYQQSLDQGLQFLIQYYNGEERAKGNILERFSAQQFPDLHSELNLSSLELGDSALYFCASSGEDGHEKLFFGSGTQLSVL.

CDR3: CASSSQGLNTEAFF. The CDR3 DNA follows: TGTGCCAGCAGCTCCCAGGGTTTGAACACTGAAGCTTTCTTT. The chain combines TRBV7-9 with TRBJ1-1; D is perhaps TRBD1 (5 bases). Germline V lookup: CDR1 SEHNR, CDR2 FQNEAQ (reference sequence). V lost 4 bases to trimming and J lost 0 bases, with 9 bases between them. This CDR3 region has 14 residues. The full variable domain, in which reference TRBV7-9 and TRBJ1-1 provide the parts outside the CDR3, is DTGVSQNPRHKITKRGQNVTFRCDPISEHNRLYWYRQTLGQGPEFLTYFQNEAQLEKSRLLSDRFSAERPKGSFSTLEIQRTEQGDSAMYLCASSSQGLNTEAFFGQGTRLTVV.